Presented here are 15 T cell receptor beta chains from one specimen sequenced in a study of naive and memory T cell subsets. A UMI-containing oligonucleotide was joined by 3' ligation to the TCR cDNA template. Four PCR rounds used nested alpha and beta constant region primers plus the SP2 primer. A single record per CDR3 protein comes from TCRdb applying MiXCR to the 5' RACE reads. This sample yields 56,000 or so distinct CDR3 sequences, of which around 8% are seen a single time; nearly 10% belongs to the top ten. The receptor set was obtained from a female donor in good health.

This chain joins TRBV18 and TRBJ2-3, with D hard to call. Germline loops: CDR1 KGHSH, CDR2 LQKENI. V lost 6 bases and J lost 5, with 15 bases in between. The CDR3 is 14 residues long. CDR3 residues: CASSFYGVGDTQYF. The CDR3 DNA sequence: TGTGCCAGCTCCTTTTATGGGGTCGGAGATACGCAGTATTTT.

The rearrangement joins TRBV6-5 to TRBJ2-1; 11 bases line up with TRBD2. The junction had 13 bases not matched to a gene; V was cut back by 6 bases and J by 9 bases. Germline values: CDR1 MNHEY, CDR2 SVGAGI. The CDR3 sequence is 16 residues long. CDR3 in DNA: TGTGCCAGCAGAACAAATAGCGGGGGGGTTCCGGGTGAGCAGTTCTTC. Its translation: CASRTNSGGVPGEQFF.

This clonotype was counted only a few times. V and J are TRBV4-3 and TRBJ1-1, with D unclear. Germline assignment: CDR1 LGHNA and CDR2 YSLEER. CDR3 length: 12 residues. V lost 5 bases and J 4 bases, leaving 8 bases between the germline ends. The CDR3 loop is CASSYDGTEAFF. CDR3 coding DNA: TGCGCCAGCAGCTACGACGGCACTGAAGCTTTCTTT.

This rearrangement joins TRBV7-2 to TRBJ2-1, with 11 nucleotides matching TRBD2. The germline gives CDR1 SGHTA, CDR2 FQGNSA. With 2 bases clipped from V and 5 bases from J, the junction kept 11 bases outside the gene matches. The CDR3 has 18 residues. CDR3 sequence (DNA): TGTGCCAGCAGCTTACACCGCCTGGGACTAGCGGATGACAATGAGCAGTTCTTC. Its translation: CASSLHRLGLADDNEQFF.

This chain connects TRBV6-6 to TRBJ2-7; 9 nucleotides line up with TRBD1. The junction had 8 bases not matched to a gene; V was cut back by 6 bases and J by 2 bases. CDR3 length: 15 residues. Germline V gene sequence: CDR1 MNHNY, CDR2 SVGAGI (reference sequence). In DNA form, the CDR3 reads TGTGCCAGCAGCCCCCAGGGGACAGGGACCTACGAGCAGTACTTC. Translation: CASSPQGTGTYEQYF.

This chain connects TRBV7-2 to TRBJ1-6; D not resolved. This CDR3 comprises 14 residues. CDR1 SGHTA and CDR2 FQGNSA come from the germline V gene. Trimming stripped 1 base from V and 12 bases from J, with 13 bases between. The CDR3 here is CASSLVGGPGPLHF. The CDR3 coding sequence is TGTGCCAGCAGCTTAGTGGGCGGTCCGGGACCCCTCCACTTT.

A few counts support this clonotype. The chain carries TRBV11-2 and TRBJ2-2; the D is unclear. Trimming removed 4 bases at V and 0 bases at J, with 21 bases between. The V gene's germline CDR1 is SGHAT and CDR2 FQNNGV. The CDR3 is 19 amino acids. CDR3 coding DNA: TGTGCCAGCAGCTCATTCCTAATAGTCCGGCCTTCGAACACCGGGGAGCTGTTTTTT. This encodes CASSSFLIVRPSNTGELFF.

This clonotype was seen more than once but under ten times. The rearrangement uses TRBV4-3 and TRBJ2-1, with 7 nucleotides matching TRBD1. The junction had 9 bases not matched to a gene; V was cut back by 4 bases and J by 6 bases. The CDR3 extends over 15 amino acids. The germline gives CDR1 LGHNA, CDR2 YSLEER. This CDR3 reads CASSLRGYRGNEQFF. The DNA for the CDR3 is TGCGCCAGCAGCCTCAGAGGGTACAGGGGCAATGAGCAGTTCTTC.

The rearrangement uses TRBV5-1 and TRBJ1-4, with 7 bases that match TRBD1. Germline CDR1 is SGHRS and CDR2 is YFSETQ. Trimming at V came to 3 bases and at J to 7 bases, leaving 6 bases not matched to a gene. This CDR3 has 14 amino acids. The CDR3 coding sequence is TGCGCCAGCAGCTCGGGACAGAAAAGTGAAAAACTGTTTTTT. It yields the protein CASSSGQKSEKLFF.

This chain joins TRBV5-1 and TRBJ2-3, with D unresolved. The germline V gene encodes CDR1 SGHRS and CDR2 YFSETQ. Trimming took off 0 bases at V and 6 bases at J, with 11 bases between the two ends. There are 14 residues in the CDR3. CDR3 nucleotide sequence: TGCGCCAGCAGCTTGGCGATGAATATGGATACGCAGTATTTT. Protein: CASSLAMNMDTQYF.

This clonotype was recorded at least ten times. This chain uses TRBV7-2 with TRBJ2-7; 7 nucleotides line up with TRBD2. Trimming took 1 base from V and 1 from J; bases not matched to a gene: 7. The germline gives CDR1 SGHTA, CDR2 FQGNSA. The CDR3 is made up of 16 amino acids. The CDR3: CASSLGGGGYSYEQYF. In DNA form, the CDR3 reads TGTGCCAGCAGCTTAGGCGGCGGGGGTTATTCCTACGAGCAGTACTTC. The variable domain in full, completed from reference TRBV7-2 and TRBJ2-7, reads GAGVSQSPSNKVTEKGKDVELRCDPISGHTALYWYRQSLGQGLEFLIYFQGNSAPDKSGLPSDRFSAERTGGSVSTLTIQRTQQEDSAVYLCASSLGGGGYSYEQYFGPGTRLTVT.

This clonotype was found a few times. The chain has TRBV2 and TRBJ2-1; a possible D gene is TRBD1 (6 bases). The germline CDR1 and CDR2 sequences are SNHLY and FYNNEI. V lost 8 bases, J lost 5 bases, and 13 bases lay in between. The CDR3 sequence is 13 residues long. CDR3 nucleotide sequence: TGTGCCAGCGAACAGGGCTGGAACAATGAGCAGTTCTTC. Translated: CASEQGWNNEQFF.

Points on this clonotype: This may come from a read error, since a much larger clone is one base off. The chain couples TRBV6-5 to TRBJ1-2; no clear D. Germline CDR1 MNHEY, CDR2 SVGAGI. This CDR3 region has 15 residues. Here the CDR3 reads CASSYSRNPNYGDTF. CDR3 nucleotide sequence: TGTGCCAGCAGTTACTCGAGAAACCCTAACTATGGCGACACCTTC.

The chain uses TRBV12-3 or TRBV12-4 and TRBJ2-3, with a tentative D call TRBD1 (6 bases). V dropped 3 bases and J dropped 4 bases, with 8 bases sitting between them. CDR3 length: 13 amino acids. The CDR3 nucleotides read TGTGCCAGCAGTTTCAGGGGCCCAGATACGCAGTATTTT. Translation gives CASSFRGPDTQYF.

This clonotype has at least ten counts. The chain combines TRBV7-2 with TRBJ1-2; no clear D. The germline V gene encodes CDR1 SGHTA and CDR2 FQGNSA. V dropped 3 bases and J dropped 4 bases, with 9 bases sitting between them. The CDR3 sequence is 13 residues long. Here the CDR3 reads CASSFRRFYGYTF. For the CDR3, the DNA is TGTGCCAGCAGCTTCCGCCGTTTCTATGGCTACACCTTC.